One and the same sample provided the 31 T cell receptor beta chains below, sequenced in a study of blood T cell repertoires in COVID-19. Measured with immunoSEQ multiplex PCR; TCRdb has only the in-frame clones, and not every one. The table lists tens of thousands of clones, roughly 90% of them singletons. The sample was peripheral blood. These receptors were taken from a woman in her forties or fifties with active or convalescent COVID-19.

The chain couples TRBV6-1 to TRBJ2-3, with 7 bases that match TRBD1. V was clipped by 3 bases and J by 2 bases; unmatched bases: 11. The CDR3 consists of 17 residues. Germline V gene lookup returns CDR1 MNHNS and CDR2 SASEGT. The CDR3 loop is CASSEATGPRFTDTQYF. CDR3 nucleotide sequence: TGTGCCAGCAGTGAGGCGACAGGGCCGAGGTTCACAGATACGCAGTATTTT.

The chain joins TRBV2 to TRBJ1-3, with 8 bases lining up with TRBD1. There are 17 residues in the CDR3. J was trimmed by 4 bases and V by 5 bases; bases with no gene match: 13. The germline V gene encodes CDR1 SNHLY and CDR2 FYNNEI. The chain's CDR3 is CASSWGQANRRGNTIYF. The CDR3 DNA reads as TGTGCCAGCAGTTGGGGACAGGCCAACAGACGCGGAAACACCATATATTTT.

The chain is built from TRBV27 and TRBJ2-7; TRBD2 aligns across 7 bases. CDR1 MNHEY and CDR2 SMNVEV come from the germline V gene (reference sequence). The CDR3 runs 14 residues. Germline trimming cut 2 bases from V and 3 bases from J; bases unmatched to any gene: 4. The CDR3 DNA follows: TGTGCCAGCAGTTTAGGGGGGGACGGCTACGAGCAGTACTTC. Translating it yields CASSLGGDGYEQYF.

The count of this clone is one. The V gene is TRBV10-3, the J gene TRBJ2-1, with 8 bases matching TRBD2. Trimming cost V 3 bases and J 15 bases; bases outside gene matches: 10. The CDR3 has 13 residues. CDR1 is ENHRY, CDR2 SYGVKD, per germline. The CDR3: CAISEIELAAWFF. CDR3 nucleotide sequence: TGTGCCATCAGTGAAATAGAACTAGCGGCGTGGTTCTTC.

V gene TRBV5-6 combines with J gene TRBJ2-1, with 15 bases identical to TRBD2. Germline loops: CDR1 SGHDT, CDR2 YYEEEE. The CDR3 extends over 18 amino acids. V was pared by 3 bases and J by 0 bases, with 4 bases of the junction left unmatched. This CDR3 reads CASSSGLAGGYSYNEQFF. The CDR3 DNA follows: TGTGCCAGCAGCTCGGGACTAGCGGGAGGCTACTCCTACAATGAGCAGTTCTTC.

The chain has TRBV5-5 and TRBJ2-5; tentatively, D is TRBD1 (6 bases). With 3 bases removed from V and 2 bases from J, the gap between germline ends came to 8 bases. Germline CDR1 reads SGHKS; CDR2 reads YYEKEE (reference sequence). The CDR3 is 13 residues long. The CDR3 DNA is TGTGCCAGCAGCTCCGGACAGCAAGAGACCCAGTACTTC. Translation: CASSSGQQETQYF. The full variable domain, in which reference TRBV5-5 and TRBJ2-5 provide the parts outside the CDR3, is DAGVTQSPTHLIKTRGQQVTLRCSPISGHKSVSWYQQVLGQGPQFIFQYYEKEERGRGNFPDRFSARQFPNYSSELNVNALLLGDSALYLCASSSGQQETQYFGPGTRLLVL.

The gene calls are TRBV5-6 and TRBJ2-3, with 11 bases lining up with TRBD2. Trimming removed 3 bases from V and 5 bases from J; junction bases left unmatched: 2. The CDR3 runs 14 residues. The germline V gene has CDR1 SGHDT and CDR2 YYEEEE. The CDR3 region has the DNA TGTGCCAGCAGCTCGGGACTAGCGGAAGATACGCAGTATTTT. Residues: CASSSGLAEDTQYF.

This clone has only one observation. This chain connects TRBV10-2 to TRBJ2-2, with D tentatively TRBD2 (7 bases). The ends were cut back, 7 bases at V and 3 bases at J, with 12 bases in the middle. In germline, CDR1 is WSHSY, CDR2 SAAADI. The CDR3 covers 14 residues. CDR3 protein: CASTGGAYTGELFF. In nucleotides, the CDR3 is TGCGCCAGCACGGGGGGCGCATACACCGGGGAGCTGTTTTTT.

This clone occurred once. J is TRBJ1-2 and V is TRBV7-9, with TRBD1 as a possible D gene (5 bases). Germline V CDR1 and CDR2: SEHNR, FQNEAQ (reference sequence). V was trimmed by 0 bases and J by 2 bases, leaving 7 bases between them. This CDR3 is built from 14 residues. The DNA of the CDR3 is TGTGCCAGCAGCTTAGCTCGGGGGAACTATGGCTACACCTTC. As protein: CASSLARGNYGYTF.

V and J are TRBV5-1 and TRBJ2-2, with 7 positions matching TRBD2. With 5 bases clipped from V and 4 bases from J, the junction kept 11 bases outside the gene matches. CDR3 size: 16 residues. The germline V gene has CDR1 SGHRS and CDR2 YFSETQ. This CDR3 reads CASRRGGGSGTGELFF. CDR3 nucleotide sequence: TGCGCCAGCAGACGGGGCGGCGGGAGTGGCACCGGGGAGCTGTTTTTT.

The V and J genes are TRBV28 and TRBJ2-3, with 13 bases identical to TRBD2. Trimming at V came to 6 bases and at J to 2 bases, leaving 5 bases not matched to a gene. Looked up from germline, CDR1 is MDHEN and CDR2 is SYDVKM. The CDR3 length is 16 residues. The CDR3 region is CASSPGTSGITDTQYF. In DNA form, the CDR3 reads TGTGCCAGCAGCCCGGGGACTAGCGGGATCACAGATACGCAGTATTTT.

The V and J genes are TRBV15 and TRBJ1-4; the D gene is possibly TRBD1 (6 bases). The CDR3 is made up of 15 amino acids. CDR1 and CDR2 from the germline V gene are LNHNV and YYDKDF (reference sequence). The V end was cut by 3 bases, the J end by 5 bases, with 13 bases between. The CDR3 protein is CATSRKTGLNEKLFF. The CDR3 nucleotides read TGTGCCACCAGCAGGAAAACAGGGCTGAATGAAAAACTGTTTTTT.

This chain uses TRBV2 with TRBJ2-7; TRBD1 is a possible D gene (5 bases). Trimming pared 3 bases from V and 4 bases from J, leaving 10 bases between. The germline V gene has CDR1 SNHLY and CDR2 FYNNEI. The CDR3 has 13 residues. In DNA form, the CDR3 reads TGTGCCAGCAGTGAGGCAGGGTATTACGAGCAGTACTTC. This sequence encodes CASSEAGYYEQYF.

The chain is built from TRBV27 and TRBJ1-1, with TRBD1 as a possible D gene (6 bases). V was clipped by 6 bases and J by 4 bases, with 18 bases between them. CDR1 is MNHEY, CDR2 SMNVEV, per germline (reference sequence). There are 15 residues in the CDR3. CDR3 loop: CASSTLGGRGTEAFF. CDR3 DNA: TGTGCCAGCAGCACCCTGGGGGGGCGGGGCACTGAAGCTTTCTTT.

The V call is TRBV7-9, the J call TRBJ2-3; D may be TRBD2 (6 bases). Germline lookup yields CDR1 SEHNR and CDR2 FQNEAQ (reference sequence). Trimming stripped 7 bases from V and 5 bases from J, with 19 bases between. The CDR3 has 15 amino acids. The CDR3 protein is CASTPKTARGDTQYF. CDR3 DNA: TGTGCCAGCACCCCAAAGACAGCGCGGGGAGATACGCAGTATTTT.

The V and J genes are TRBV5-1 and TRBJ1-2; 10 bases map to TRBD1. Germline CDR1 and CDR2: SGHRS and YFSETQ. V trimming: 4 bases; J trimming: 7 bases; junction bases outside the gene matches: 10. The CDR3 has 15 residues. The CDR3 protein is CASSPPGQGNGGYTF. CDR3 sequence (DNA): TGCGCCAGCAGCCCACCGGGACAGGGGAATGGTGGCTACACCTTC.

The chain joins TRBV5-4 to TRBJ2-4; tentatively, D is TRBD1 (6 bases). V shed 10 bases and J shed 5 bases, with 19 bases lying between them. The CDR3 is 14 amino acids. Germline CDR1 is SGHNT and CDR2 is YYREEE (reference sequence). DNA for the CDR3: TGTGCCCTACACGACAGGATCGTTCAAAACATTCAGTACTTC. It specifies CALHDRIVQNIQYF.

The gene calls are TRBV5-1 and TRBJ2-7; D may be TRBD1 (5 bases). V was shortened by 3 bases and J by 0 bases, with 10 bases between the two germline ends. Germline V lookup: CDR1 SGHRS, CDR2 YFSETQ. The CDR3 consists of 14 residues. CDR3 in amino acids: CASSSDSFSYEQYF. For the CDR3, the DNA is TGCGCCAGCAGCTCCGACAGTTTCTCCTACGAGCAGTACTTC. The variable domain in full, completed from reference TRBV5-1 and TRBJ2-7, reads KAGVTQTPRYLIKTRGQQVTLSCSPISGHRSVSWYQQTPGQGLQFLFEYFSETQRNKGNFPGRFSGRQFSNSRSEMNVSTLELGDSALYLCASSSDSFSYEQYFGPGTRLTVT.

The V and J genes are TRBV12-5 and TRBJ2-1, with 11 bases matching TRBD2. The ends lost 6 bases at V and 5 bases at J; junction bases unmatched: 12. This CDR3 has 17 amino acids. Germline lookup yields CDR1 LGHNT and CDR2 FRNRAP. CDR3: CASGTRLAGILNNEQFF. The CDR3 DNA reads TGTGCTAGTGGAACGCGACTAGCGGGGATCTTAAACAATGAGCAGTTCTTC. Full variable domain (missing parts from reference TRBV12-5 and TRBJ2-1): DARVTQTPRHKVTEMGQEVTMRCQPILGHNTVFWYRQTMMQGLELLAYFRNRAPLDDSGMPKDRFSAEMPDATLATLKIQPSEPRDSAVYFCASGTRLAGILNNEQFFGPGTRLTVL.

V and J are TRBV14 and TRBJ1-2, with D hard to call. The CDR3 sequence is 13 residues long. Trimming stripped 2 bases from V and 4 bases from J, with 8 bases between. Germline-derived CDR1 and CDR2 are SGHDN and FVKESK. Written as DNA, the CDR3 is TGTGCCAGCAGCCAAACTAACATCTATGGCTACACCTTC. Translating it yields CASSQTNIYGYTF.

V and J are TRBV12-5 and TRBJ1-1; possible D gene TRBD1, 6 bases. CDR1 and CDR2 (germline): LGHNT, FRNRAP. Deletions cut 7 bases from V and 0 bases from J, with 12 bases between. The CDR3 sequence is 14 residues long. CDR3 nucleotide sequence: TGTGCTAGTGCCCCGACAGGACTGAACACTGAAGCTTTCTTT. Protein sequence: CASAPTGLNTEAFF.

V usage is TRBV30 and J usage is TRBJ2-7, with 11 bases matching TRBD2. The CDR3 is made up of 14 amino acids. The V gene end was trimmed by 2 bases and the J gene end by 5 bases; junction bases not matched to a gene: 5. Germline lookup yields CDR1 GTSNPN and CDR2 SVGIG (reference sequence). For the CDR3, the DNA is TGTGCCTGGAGTCCACCGACTAGCGGGAACGAGCAGTACTTC. Its translation is CAWSPPTSGNEQYF.

The genes are TRBV7-6 and TRBJ2-5, with TRBD2 identical over 12 bases. The ends lost 1 base at V and 5 bases at J; junction bases unmatched: 11. This CDR3 is built from 18 residues. Germline V gives CDR1 SGHVS, CDR2 FNYEAQ. The CDR3 spells CASSLEAPSGRAVETQYF. The DNA for the CDR3 is TGTGCCAGCAGCTTAGAGGCCCCTAGCGGGAGGGCCGTGGAGACCCAGTACTTC.

The chain carries TRBV7-7 and TRBJ2-3, with 8 bases that match TRBD2. CDR1 and CDR2 from the germline V gene are SSHAT and FNYEAQ (reference sequence). The CDR3 contains 14 residues. The CDR3 nucleotides read TGTGCTAGTGGAAGCGGGAGTTCAGGAGATACGCAGTATTTT. This encodes CASGSGSSGDTQYF.

This chain uses TRBV9 with TRBJ1-2; 9 bases map to TRBD1. The V gene's germline CDR1 is SGDLS and CDR2 YYNGEE. V dropped 2 bases and J dropped 1; count of bases not matched to a gene: 6. The CDR3 loop spans 16 amino acids. The CDR3 region is CASSVHRDRVNYGYTF. The CDR3 nucleotides read TGTGCCAGCAGCGTCCACCGGGACAGGGTTAACTATGGCTACACCTTC.

V usage is TRBV24-1 and J usage is TRBJ2-5, with 7 bases matching TRBD1. Losses at the gene ends were 2 bases for V and 5 bases for J; bases not matched to a gene: 7. The CDR3 covers 15 residues. CDR1 is KGHDR and CDR2 is SFDVKD in the germline V gene. In DNA form, the CDR3 reads TGTGCCACCAGTGATTCAAGACAGGGAAGGGAGACCCAGTACTTC. Translating it yields CATSDSRQGRETQYF.

The chain links TRBV4-1 to TRBJ1-4, with D possibly matching TRBD1 (5 bases). The CDR3 is made up of 16 amino acids. The V gene's germline CDR1 is MGHRA and CDR2 YSYEKL. Trimming took 3 bases from V and 0 from J, leaving 11 bases between them. Written as DNA, the CDR3 is TGCGCCAGCAGCCAGAGACAGACGTCAACTAATGAAAAACTGTTTTTT. Its translation: CASSQRQTSTNEKLFF.

This rearrangement joins TRBV19 to TRBJ2-7, with TRBD1 identical over 7 bases. The V and J ends lost 5 bases and 4 bases, in that order; junction bases with no gene match: 8. Germline V lookup: CDR1 LNHDA, CDR2 SQIVND (reference sequence). The CDR3 is 14 amino acids. This CDR3 is CASSVQTTGYEQYF. CDR3 DNA: TGTGCCAGTAGTGTACAGACGACAGGGTACGAGCAGTACTTC.

This rearrangement joins TRBV4-1 to TRBJ1-5, with D possibly matching TRBD1 (6 bases). CDR3 length: 16 residues. Trimming took 4 bases from V and 0 from J, leaving 13 bases between them. Germline V gene data show CDR1 as MGHRA and CDR2 as YSYEKL. The CDR3 DNA sequence: TGCGCCAGCAGCCCCCTAGGGGGTCTTAGCAATCAGCCCCAGCATTTT. It yields the protein CASSPLGGLSNQPQHF.

As for this clone: One junction end disagrees with the germline gene, perhaps due to a read error. The genes are TRBV7-3 and TRBJ1-2, with a tentative D call TRBD1 (5 bases). CDR1 is SGHTA and CDR2 is FQGTGA in the germline V gene. The CDR3 sequence is 15 residues long. CDR3 region: CASSVTGTPTYGYTF. The DNA for the CDR3 is TGTGCCAGCAGCGTAACCGGGACTCCCACCTATGGCTACACCTTC.

The count of this clone is one. V is TRBV19 and J is TRBJ2-1; 10 positions agree with TRBD1. V trimming: 3 bases; J trimming: 6 bases; junction bases outside the gene matches: 8. The CDR3 contains 16 residues. CDR1 LNHDA and CDR2 SQIVND come from the germline V gene (reference sequence). The CDR3 DNA reads as TGTGCCAGTAGTATCGGGGACAGGGGATATCGCAATGAGCAGTTCTTC. Encoded protein: CASSIGDRGYRNEQFF. Filled out from reference TRBV19 and TRBJ2-1, the complete variable domain reads DGGITQSPKYLFRKEGQNVTLSCEQNLNHDAMYWYRQDPGQGLRLIYYSQIVNDFQKGDIAEGYSVSREKKESFPLTVTSAQKNPTAFYLCASSIGDRGYRNEQFFGPGTRLTVL.